This T cell receptor beta chain was recorded in a study of vaccination effects on CD4 cells after COVID-19. Trimming removed 8 bases at V and 6 bases at J, with 23 bases between. CDR1 is SQVTM and CDR2 is ANQGSEA in the germline V gene. This CDR3 is built from 14 residues. Assay: immunoSEQ multiplex PCR; the TCRdb copy retains only in-frame clones and omits some. The sample shows under 50,000 clones, around 80% of them seen only once. With respect to this clone: Antigen specificity is unknown.

With the ViraFEST assay, the study expanded antigen-specific CD4+ T cells using viral peptide pools, then sequenced them. Between days 9 and 11 of culture, CD4+ T cells were separated out. Either the mRNA-1273 or the BNT162b2 vaccine was given to participants as two doses. V is TRBV29-1 and J is TRBJ2-7, with D possibly being TRBD1 or TRBD2 (5 bases each). Sequencing used CD4+ T cells from PBMCs cultured with HCoV-NL63 spike peptides, obtained after COVID-19 vaccination. This TCR was sampled from a human donor who received a COVID-19 vaccine. Some clones in this sample may be carry-over from other donors' samples. This CDR3 reads CSKIGGSNSSEQYV. CDR3 coding DNA: TGCAGCAAGATTGGGGGTAGTAACTCTTCCGAGCAGTACGTC.